This T cell receptor (beta chain) was identified during a study of shared T cell receptors in the human thymus. V shed 4 bases and J 4 bases; nucleotides not matched to a gene: 10. The CDR3 contains 17 residues. Germline loops: CDR1 SGHNT, CDR2 YYREEE (reference sequence). This table comes from immunoSEQ multiplex PCR, and its TCRdb copy is limited to in-frame clones, with some not included. Of about 660,000 clones in the sample, more than 70% were seen once. These data also featured in a second study, about human thymus T cells. Per that study: Resections were taken during corrective heart surgery, and the thymus tissue came from these. Thymic and blood repertoires appeared to show biased V and J gene usage. Related work found strong thymic repertoire overlap between unrelated individuals.

The receptor's source is a boy under two years old with a congenital heart defect. Sequenced: thymocytes. V gene TRBV5-4 combines with J gene TRBJ2-3; TRBD2 aligns across 12 bases. CDR3 residues: CASSDGLAGIRADTQYF. In nucleotides, the CDR3 is TGTGCCAGCAGCGATGGACTAGCGGGAATTCGGGCAGATACGCAGTATTTT.